Sequencing of this T cell receptor (beta chain) was carried out in a study of molecular identifiers for immune sequencing clone quantification. Sorting was used to obtain naive CD8 T cells (CD8+CD4-CCR7+CD45RA+). A word on this clonotype: An end of the junction does not agree with germline; a read error may underlie this.

TCRdb analysed the PCR reads with MiXCR anew, one entry per CDR3 protein. This sample yields approximately 670,000 distinct CDR3 sequences, of which just under 20% are seen a single time; roughly 0.9% belongs to the top ten. The receptor comes from a human donor in good health. Some libraries in this study had Jurkat cell RNA spiked in. The specimen sequenced was naive CD8+ T cells from blood, with Jurkat cell RNA spiked in. The subset: FACS-sorted CD8+CD4-CCR7+CD45RA+ naive T cells.

The CDR3 reads CASSQDGTGTDTRYF. DNA of the CDR3: TGCGCCAGCAGCCAAGATGGGACAGGCACAGATACGCGGTATTTT. The chain has TRBV4-3 and TRBJ2-3, with 8 bases that match TRBD1. This CDR3 contains 15 residues. CDR1 is LGHNA, CDR2 YSLEER, per germline.